This T cell receptor beta chain was captured in a study of control samples from healthy donors and cancer patients. TCRdb's copy holds only in-frame clones and misses some; the assay was immunoSEQ multiplex PCR. Among roughly 190,000 clones listed, around 90% were seen once. This clone came up once. This receptor was taken from a young man in good health. What was sequenced was blood.

CDR3 loop: CSVALPGTGSTGELFF. The DNA for the CDR3 is TGCAGCGTTGCCTTACCCGGGACAGGCTCTACCGGGGAGCTGTTTTTT. The V call is TRBV29-1, the J call TRBJ2-2; 8 nucleotides align to TRBD1. Germline V lookup: CDR1 SQVTM, CDR2 ANQGSEA. CDR3 length: 16 amino acids. J gave up 5 bases and V 4 bases, and 12 bases lay outside the gene matches.